These 24 T cell receptor beta chains originate from one sample sequenced in a study of a mutant IDH1 vaccine in newly diagnosed glioma. These receptors have no identified antigens. This sample's time point: week 23, last vaccination. In the vaccine, a single dose held 300 ug of the mutant IDH1 20-mer peptide, along with topical imiquimod. The method was immunoSEQ multiplex PCR; TCRdb's version includes in-frame clones alone and lacks a portion of them. The sample shows 88,000 or so clones, almost 85% of them seen only once. Source: PBMCs, taken from a glioma patient whose treatment included an IDH1 peptide vaccine. These receptors were taken from a man aged 25-45 years with glioma. Some clones in this sample may be carry-over from other donors' samples.

The chain carries TRBV7-9 and TRBJ2-5, with 9 nucleotides matching TRBD2. The length of the CDR3 is 15 residues. With 3 bases clipped from V and 5 bases from J, the junction kept 7 bases outside the gene matches. Germline CDR1 and CDR2: SEHNR and FQNEAQ (reference sequence). DNA for the CDR3: TGTGCCAGCAGCTTCCTCGCGGGAGGGGGTGAGACCCAGTACTTC. Its protein is CASSFLAGGGETQYF.

The chain joins TRBV5-5 to TRBJ2-6, with D perhaps TRBD1 or TRBD2 (5 bases each). Trimming shortened V by 2 bases and J by 0 bases, and 12 bases separated the two germline ends. Germline lookup yields CDR1 SGHKS and CDR2 YYEKEE (reference sequence). The CDR3 extends over 17 amino acids. The CDR3 reads CASSLITGTSGANVLTF. The CDR3 DNA is TGTGCCAGCAGCTTAATTACGGGGACCTCTGGGGCCAACGTCCTGACTTTC. The full variable domain, rest sourced from reference TRBV5-5 and TRBJ2-6, is DAGVTQSPTHLIKTRGQQVTLRCSPISGHKSVSWYQQVLGQGPQFIFQYYEKEERGRGNFPDRFSARQFPNYSSELNVNALLLGDSALYLCASSLITGTSGANVLTFGAGSRLTVL.

V gene TRBV28 combines with J gene TRBJ2-1; 11 bases agree with TRBD2. With V trimmed by 2 bases and J by 3 bases, 6 bases remained unmatched. The length of the CDR3 is 17 residues. Per germline, CDR1 MDHEN and CDR2 SYDVKM. The DNA for the CDR3 is TGTGCCAGCAGTTTAAACTGGGGGACTAGCGGCTACAATGAGCAGTTCTTC. This gives the protein CASSLNWGTSGYNEQFF.

This clone was counted at least ten times. DNA for the CDR3: TGTGCCAGCAGCGTAGGAGGGGGCGGTGAAGCTTTCTTT. It translates to CASSVGGGGEAFF. The chain has TRBV9 and TRBJ1-1, with 7 bases fitting TRBD1. The CDR3 loop spans 13 amino acids. Losses at the gene ends were 0 bases for V and 7 bases for J; bases not matched to a gene: 3. From germline, CDR1 is SGDLS and CDR2 YYNGEE.

The chain employs TRBV27 and TRBJ1-2; perhaps TRBD1 as D (5 bases). The CDR3 spans 12 residues. Germline V gene lookup returns CDR1 MNHEY and CDR2 SMNVEV (reference sequence). The V end was cut by 4 bases, the J end by 8 bases, with 11 bases between. The CDR3 loop is CASSSSWDGYTF. CDR3 sequence (DNA): TGTGCCAGCAGTTCGTCTTGGGACGGCTACACCTTC.

This chain connects TRBV5-4 to TRBJ2-5; 8 bases agree with TRBD2. Germline V gene lookup returns CDR1 SGHNT and CDR2 YYREEE (reference sequence). The CDR3 totals 14 residues. Losses at the gene ends were 4 bases for V and 5 bases for J; bases not matched to a gene: 7. The CDR3 DNA follows: TGTGCCAGCAGCCCCCGGACTAGCCTGGAGACCCAGTACTTC. Residues: CASSPRTSLETQYF.

The J gene is TRBJ1-5, the V gene TRBV6-1; D possibly corresponds to TRBD1 (6 bases). The CDR3 is 16 residues long. From germline, CDR1 is MNHNS and CDR2 SASEGT. V lost 2 bases to trimming and J lost 6 bases, with 17 bases between them. The CDR3 region is CASSELLGLTGQPQHF. CDR3 nucleotide sequence: TGTGCCAGCAGTGAACTATTGGGGTTGACAGGTCAGCCCCAGCATTTT.

The genes are TRBV5-8 and TRBJ2-1; D is undetermined. CDR3 length: 13 residues. CDR1 SGHTS and CDR2 YDEGEE come from the germline V gene. V was cut by 0 bases and J by 4 bases, with 5 bases left in between. CDR3 in amino acids: CASSLELYNEQFF. CDR3 DNA sequence: TGTGCCAGCAGCTTGGAGCTATACAATGAGCAGTTCTTC.

The rearrangement uses TRBV29-1 and TRBJ1-1, with D uncertain. CDR3 length: 13 residues. Germline V CDR1 and CDR2: SQVTM, ANQGSEA. The ends were cut back, 7 bases at V and 4 bases at J, with 16 bases in the middle. The CDR3 protein is CSAERGVGTEAFF. In nucleotides, the CDR3 is TGCAGCGCCGAACGGGGTGTGGGCACTGAAGCTTTCTTT.

The genes are TRBV19 and TRBJ1-4; D gene uncertain. CDR1 and CDR2 (germline): LNHDA, SQIVND (reference sequence). V lost 2 bases and J lost 8, with 12 bases in between. This CDR3 contains 14 residues. Here the CDR3 DNA reads TGTGCCAGTAGTATATCACACAGCGAGGAAAAACTGTTTTTT. Encoded protein: CASSISHSEEKLFF.

This chain joins TRBV20-1 and TRBJ1-1, with D unclear. Between the trimmed V and J ends, which lost 4 bases and 6 bases, there was a span of 9 bases. The CDR3 is made up of 11 amino acids. Germline CDR1 reads DFQATT; CDR2 reads SNEGSKA (reference sequence). CDR3 region: CSATRTSEAFF. The CDR3 DNA sequence: TGCAGTGCTACTCGGACCTCTGAAGCTTTCTTT.

The chain carries TRBV11-3 and TRBJ2-2; the D call may be TRBD1 or TRBD2 (6 bases each). Trimming left V 6 bases short and J 5 bases short, with 16 bases between. The CDR3 runs 15 residues. Germline V gene data show CDR1 as SGHNT and CDR2 as YENEEA. The CDR3, as DNA: TGTGCCAGCAGTCCTCGACTAGGGGGGACCGGGGAGCTGTTTTTT. Its protein is CASSPRLGGTGELFF. The whole variable domain, filled in from reference TRBV11-3 and TRBJ2-2, reads EAGVVQSPRYKIIEKKQPVAFWCNPISGHNTLYWYLQNLGQGPELLIRYENEEAVDDSQLPKDRFSAERLKGVDSTLKIQPAELGDSAVYLCASSPRLGGTGELFFGEGSRLTVL.

This sequence joins TRBV19 and TRBJ2-3; perhaps D is TRBD1 or TRBD2 (5 bases each). The germline V gene has CDR1 LNHDA and CDR2 SQIVND (reference sequence). V was shortened by 5 bases and J by 6 bases, with 18 bases between the two germline ends. This CDR3 is built from 15 residues. CDR3 DNA: TGTGCCAGTAGTCCCCGTCCGAGGGGCTCGGATACGCAGTATTTT. This codes for CASSPRPRGSDTQYF.

The chain uses TRBV5-6 and TRBJ2-1; 8 bases are a match to TRBD1. The trim removed 4 bases at V and 7 bases at J, leaving 13 bases unmatched. Per the germline V gene, CDR1 is SGHDT and CDR2 is YYEEEE. This CDR3 region has 16 residues. This CDR3 reads CASSEGQVLGGNEQFF. The CDR3 DNA sequence: TGTGCCAGCAGCGAGGGACAGGTACTAGGTGGGAATGAGCAGTTCTTC.

V gene TRBV10-3 combines with J gene TRBJ2-7, with TRBD2 matching 10 bases. Germline V gene data show CDR1 as ENHRY and CDR2 as SYGVKD. The V gene end was trimmed by 4 bases and the J gene end by 0 bases; junction bases not matched to a gene: 3. This CDR3 spans 15 amino acids. This chain's CDR3 is CAISGGTSVSYEQYF. The DNA of the CDR3 is TGTGCCATCAGTGGAGGGACTAGCGTCTCCTACGAGCAGTACTTC.

The rearrangement uses TRBV7-2 and TRBJ1-1, with a possible D match to TRBD1 (5 bases). CDR1 is SGHTA and CDR2 is FQGNSA in the germline V gene. V lost 5 bases and J lost 1, with 14 bases in between. CDR3 length: 15 residues. This chain's CDR3 is CASSVSGTANTEAFF. In DNA form, the CDR3 reads TGTGCCAGCAGCGTCTCCGGGACGGCGAACACTGAAGCTTTCTTT.

This clone occurred a few times. The chain uses TRBV30 and TRBJ1-1; 7 nucleotides line up with TRBD1. This CDR3 is built from 16 residues. Looked up from germline, CDR1 is GTSNPN and CDR2 is SVGIG (reference sequence). Losses at the gene ends were 0 bases for V and 0 bases for J; bases not matched to a gene: 7. The CDR3 protein is CAWSVRTGQMNTEAFF. The DNA for the CDR3 is TGTGCCTGGAGTGTGAGAACGGGACAGATGAACACTGAAGCTTTCTTT. The whole variable domain, filled in from reference TRBV30 and TRBJ1-1, reads SQTIHQWPATLVQPVGSPLSLECTVEGTSNPNLYWYRQAAGRGLQLLFYSVGIGQISSEVPQNLSASRPQDRQFILSSKKLLLSDSGFYLCAWSVRTGQMNTEAFFGQGTRLTVV.

This clone has a single count. The rearrangement joins TRBV5-4 to TRBJ1-2; tentative D call: TRBD1 (6 bases). From germline, CDR1 is SGHNT and CDR2 YYREEE (reference sequence). The V end lost 5 bases, the J end lost 8 bases, and 13 bases lay between the germline ends. CDR3 length: 12 amino acids. The CDR3 spells CASSYDRSGYTF. The CDR3 DNA is TGTGCCAGCAGTTACGACAGGTCCGGCTACACCTTC.

The gene calls are TRBV9 and TRBJ2-6; 12 positions match TRBD2. V shed 2 bases and J 2 bases; nucleotides not matched to a gene: 8. The length of the CDR3 is 19 residues. Germline assignment: CDR1 SGDLS and CDR2 YYNGEE. The CDR3 is CASSVRLAGDGAGANVLTF. CDR3 DNA: TGTGCCAGCAGCGTTCGACTAGCGGGAGATGGGGCTGGGGCCAACGTCCTGACTTTC.

The CDR3 coding sequence is TGTGCCAGCAGCTTAGCAGCGGGGGGGCCGAGAGAGACCCAGTACTTC. Amino acid sequence: CASSLAAGGPRETQYF. This chain links TRBV7-9 with TRBJ2-5; 10 positions agree with TRBD2. From germline, CDR1 is SEHNR and CDR2 FQNEAQ (reference sequence). This CDR3 is 16 amino acids long. Germline trimming cut 0 bases from V and 4 bases from J; bases unmatched to any gene: 5.

This rearrangement joins TRBV5-4 to TRBJ2-7; no clear D. Germline CDR1 reads SGHNT; CDR2 reads YYREEE (reference sequence). V lost 0 bases and J 4 bases, leaving 5 bases between the germline ends. CDR3 size: 12 residues. The CDR3 here is CASSLAEYEQYF. Written as DNA, the CDR3 is TGTGCCAGCAGCTTGGCCGAGTACGAGCAGTACTTC.

The chain has TRBV19 and TRBJ1-2; maybe TRBD1 (5 bases). The CDR3 spans 15 residues. V was trimmed by 3 bases and J by 6 bases, leaving 17 bases between them. CDR1 LNHDA and CDR2 SQIVND come from the germline V gene (reference sequence). The CDR3 region has the DNA TGTGCCAGTAGTATCGTTGGTGGGGGAGGTGATGGCTACACCTTC. This encodes CASSIVGGGGDGYTF.

The V gene is TRBV30, the J gene TRBJ1-2; possibly TRBD1 for D (6 bases). Germline CDR1 GTSNPN, CDR2 SVGIG (reference sequence). The CDR3 length is 17 residues. Trimming shortened V by 1 base and J by 0 bases, and 18 bases separated the two germline ends. CDR3 loop: CAWSDPRGATANYGYTF. DNA of the CDR3: TGTGCCTGGAGTGACCCAAGGGGGGCAACAGCTAACTATGGCTACACCTTC.

This chain uses TRBV4-1 with TRBJ1-3; no definite D call. This CDR3 region has 16 residues. Per the germline V gene, CDR1 is MGHRA and CDR2 is YSYEKL. V gave up 4 bases and J gave up 2 bases, with 15 bases separating them. CDR3 protein: CASSPRGTAPGNTIYF. For the CDR3, the DNA is TGCGCCAGCAGCCCCAGAGGAACTGCCCCTGGAAACACCATATATTTT.